The present entry profiles one TCR beta chain with its context. This sample was taken from a study of blood T cell repertoires in COVID-19. Whole-study context: Samples came from the United States, Italy and Spain, spanning acute and convalescent COVID-19. T cells, B-cell-depleted T cells, or PBMCs supplied cDNA or gDNA.

Authors' methods: For nucleated cells, counts were estimated from reference gene primer amplification. The data were produced by immunoSEQ multiplex PCR, yet TCRdb's version contains in-frame clones alone and is incomplete. Clonal size and the V and J genes are those of that table, whereas D and trimming came from the DNA. Among 200,000 to 300,000 clones listed, over 70% were seen once. The CDR3 has 19 residues. CDR1 SNHLY and CDR2 FYNNEI come from the germline V gene. V dropped 6 bases and J dropped 3; count of bases not matched to a gene: 18. This chain connects TRBV2 to TRBJ2-7; 12 bases are shared with TRBD1. Input material: peripheral blood. The TCR originated in a woman aged 80 or older with acute or convalescent COVID-19. CDR3 nucleotide sequence: TGTGCCAGCAGATTCCAGCGGGACAGGGGGCTATTTGGAGGCTACGAGCAGTACTTC. It encodes CASRFQRDRGLFGGYEQYF.